The sample holds one count of the clone carrying this T cell receptor beta chain. Its matching antigen is unknown. These data are taken from a study of cytomegalovirus exposure and HLA in healthy donors. Study-wide results and caveats: Altogether, 150 to 200 TCR beta chains were recorded as cytomegalovirus-associated. Most TCR sequences were uncommon, yet certain public TCRs appeared in many donors. The classifier, whose performance was assessed in both the original and validation cohorts, reportedly diagnosed cytomegalovirus status with high specificity and sensitivity.

The CDR3 is 15 amino acids. Germline assignment: CDR1 SNHLY and CDR2 FYNNEI. Trimming cost V 4 bases and J 5 bases, with 17 bases left between them. Clones were read by immunoSEQ multiplex PCR, and TCRdb kept only the in-frame ones, dropping some. This sample has under 200,000 clones; roughly nine tenths occur once, and the top ten carry approximately 5%. From the 120-subject validation cohort, which was separate from the roughly 700-subject first cohort, the donors were drawn. This clonotype was obtained from a woman aged 25 to 39 in good health and CMV-seronegative. The source material was PBMCs. This chain connects TRBV2 to TRBJ1-1, with D possibly being TRBD1 (5 bases). DNA of the CDR3: TGTGCCAGCAGTGCTACTTGGGGAAGGGGTACTGAAGCTTTCTTT. It yields the protein CASSATWGRGTEAFF. Using reference TRBV2 and TRBJ1-1 for the parts outside the CDR3, the full variable domain is EPEVTQTPSHQVTQMGQEVILRCVPISNHLYFYWYRQILGQKVEFLVSFYNNEISEKSEIFDDQFSVERPDGSNFTLKIRSTKLEDSAMYFCASSATWGRGTEAFFGQGTRLTVV.